This T cell receptor (beta chain) was documented in a study of Graves' ophthalmopathy and Graves' hyperthyroidism (dated by TCRdb to the late 2010s). Regarding the research as a whole: Peripheral blood was collected before any treatment was given, at the time of initial diagnosis. TCR beta repertoire signatures were used to distinguish Graves' ophthalmopathy from Graves' hyperthyroidism and to predict progression to ophthalmopathy. In total, some 130 blood samples were TCR-sequenced: under 45 ophthalmopathy, approximately 80 hyperthyroidism and some 17 hyperthyroidism-to-ophthalmopathy patients. To explore V-J signatures that separate ophthalmopathy from hyperthyroidism, a discovery set of 95 to 100 patients was enrolled, consisting of fewer than 45 with ophthalmopathy and roughly 59 with stable hyperthyroidism. For independent validation, a separate cohort was made up of roughly 19 hyperthyroidism patients plus 17 patients who later progressed from hyperthyroidism to ophthalmopathy. In over 5 hyperthyroidism patients, the T-cell repertoires found in thyroid tissue were compared with those found in blood. Following sampling, methimazole starting at 30 mg daily was administered to hyperthyroidism patients, and high-dose intravenous methylprednisolone was administered to ophthalmopathy patients. Results and caveats for the whole study, not just this receptor: In cross-validation, the 13-signature model distinguished ophthalmopathy from stable hyperthyroidism with 85% to 90% sensitivity and 81.08% specificity, and in the test set the corresponding values were about 80% and 75%. In validation, the model predicted ophthalmopathy progression with about 71% sensitivity and roughly 72% specificity; roughly eleven predicted patients were CT-confirmed with GO in a median of 6.5 months. Most expanded thyroid clonotypes with frequency above 0.001 were also detected in blood, suggesting blood repertoires may reflect the thyroid immune response. No statistical method was used to set the sample size in advance, and the investigators knew which group each participant was assigned to.

This clonotype has just one count. Its antigen is unknown. No base quality values were provided; no much bigger clone lies one nucleotide off. Single-read evidence is weak. Ophthalmopathy patients were characterized by moderately to severely active disease, a Clinical Activity Score of at least 3, a NOSPECS grade of at least 4, and a disease duration under 3 months. Patients with other autoimmune diseases, uncontrolled infections, pregnancy or lactation were excluded from the study. Diagnosis was based on clinical symptoms, serum thyroxine, TRAb, thyroid ultrasound and orbital computed tomography. PBMCs were isolated from more than 9 ml of fresh peripheral blood by Ficoll-Paque density gradient centrifugation. Total RNA was extracted using Trizol reagent, and RNA quality was checked on an Agilent 2100 Bioanalyzer. Counted from cysteine to phenylalanine, this CDR3 has 17 amino acids. Kept here is only the CDR3 DNA, which spans 51 bases and is read in frame from base 1. V sheds 2 bases and J sheds 3 bases, leaving 19 bases between their ends.

For repertoire sequencing, the TCR beta CDR3 regions were amplified from RNA transcripts. A first-round RT-PCR used HTBI primers with the Qiagen OneStep RT-PCR kit, followed by a second-round multiplex PCR, size selection and purification. Sequencing of the libraries was carried out on an Illumina HiSeq2000 in paired-end mode with 100 bp reads. Regarding the original processing steps: SOAPnuke was used to process the reads, throwing out any read that had adapters, had uncalled bases, had a mean Phred below 15, or lacked an exact constant-primer or identifier match. COPE v1.2.5 was used to merge the high-quality paired reads. Unique nucleotide sequences were defined as clonotypes and aligned to IMGT TRB V, D and J references using MiTCR v1.1. Only V-J combinations with frequency above 0.0001 were analysed, covering approximately 99% of repertoires. A TCR clonal expansion and chaos score per V-J combination was defined as the ratio of F50 clonal expansion to chaos observed in the TCRdist matrix. Features were reduced by Welch's t-statistics and random forest to over 10 V-J combinations, which fed a naive Bayes classifier. The similarity between thyroid and blood repertoires was quantified using the Morisita-Horn index. The public sequencing data were trimmed at Q25 with fastp and processed into clonotypes with MiXCR by TCRdb, which kept only in-frame beta chains. Every distinct CDR3 protein forms one entry, paired with its most common genes and DNA. The V and J calls and clone size come from TCRdb's table, not from the authors' own analysis. Within this sample are approximately 640,000 distinct CDR3 sequences, with over 40% of them counted one time only. Jointly, the top ten make up over 2.5% of the sample.

The TCR originated in an adult man with Graves' ophthalmopathy. Sequencing was performed on peripheral blood. Recombination connected TRBV12-3 or TRBV12-4 to TRBJ1-2; no D gene call is confident. The CDR3 protein: CASSLWTWDETYYGYTF. The nucleotide sequence is given as TGTGCCAGCAGTTTATGGACCTGGGATGAAACCTACTATGGCTACACCTTC.